One sample yielded the 4 T cell receptor beta chains listed below, sequenced in a study of T cell repertoires in cytomegalovirus infection. Their antigens are not known. TCRdb used MiXCR to reprocess the reads, holding one entry per CDR3 protein. The table includes roughly 200,000 distinct CDR3 sequences, 35% to 40% detected once. The sample was CD8+ T cells from cultured PBMCs, taken from culture after CMV antigen stimulation. The receptors come from a human donor in good health (CMV status not recorded). Some clones in this sample may be carry-over from other donors' samples.

The chain uses TRBV6-2 or TRBV6-3 and TRBJ2-3; a possible D gene is TRBD2 (6 bases). Per the germline V gene, CDR1 is MNHEY and CDR2 is SVGEGT. There are 14 residues in the CDR3. Trimming left V 8 bases short and J 2 bases short, with 14 bases between. The CDR3 bases are TGTGCCAGCGCAGGCGGGACCGCCACAGATACGCAGTATTTT. This gives the protein CASAGGTATDTQYF.

This clonotype was found a few times. The V gene is TRBV29-1, the J gene TRBJ2-3, with a weak D call TRBD1 (6 bases). This CDR3 is 13 amino acids long. Trimming cost V 8 bases and J 3 bases, with 15 bases left between them. Germline V gene data show CDR1 as SQVTM and CDR2 as ANQGSEA. The CDR3 DNA is TGCAGCTCCTCAGGGGCGGAAACAGATACGCAGTATTTT. Amino acid sequence: CSSSGAETDTQYF.

This rearrangement joins TRBV11-2 to TRBJ2-7; 8 bases agree with TRBD2. Germline-derived CDR1 and CDR2 are SGHAT and FQNNGV. There are 14 residues in the CDR3. The ends lost 3 bases at V and 1 base at J; junction bases unmatched: 2. CDR3 protein: CASSLGLGSYEQYF. The CDR3 DNA sequence: TGTGCCAGCAGCTTGGGACTAGGATCCTACGAGCAGTACTTC.

This clonotype has only a few counts. The rearrangement uses TRBV28 and TRBJ1-5; possible D gene TRBD1, 5 bases. The CDR3 runs 14 residues. Deletions cut 3 bases from V and 1 base from J, with 7 bases between. Germline CDR1 reads MDHEN; CDR2 reads SYDVKM. The CDR3, as DNA: TGTGCCAGCAGTTTCAGGGCAAGCAATCAGCCCCAGCATTTT. It yields the protein CASSFRASNQPQHF.